Included here is one T cell receptor (beta chain) sequence, with context. The data were obtained in a study of blood T cell repertoires in COVID-19. Background on the study: The origin of the acute and convalescent COVID-19 samples was the United States, Italy and Spain.

Adults between about 18 and 89 years of age took part from approximately 24 US areas. Using immunoSEQ multiplex PCR, the repertoire was profiled, and TCRdb retains in-frame clones only, with some absent. The table records roughly 240,000 clones, around 88% of them present only once. Input material: PBMCs or T cells enriched from blood (not recorded which). The sequence came from a woman aged 50 to 60 who had recovered from COVID-19.

The CDR3 loop reads CAIRAGGHNQPQHF. The CDR3 DNA sequence: TGTGCCATCAGAGCCGGGGGTCACAATCAGCCCCAGCATTTT. V and J are TRBV10-3 and TRBJ1-5; a possible D gene is TRBD1 (5 bases). The CDR3 is 14 amino acids. V was pared by 6 bases and J by 3 bases, with 12 bases between. Per the germline V gene, CDR1 is ENHRY and CDR2 is SYGVKD.